This is a list of T cell receptor beta chains from one sample in a study of tumor-infiltrating lymphocytes in primary liver carcinoma. Each CDR3 protein gets one entry after TCRdb re-called the multiplex PCR reads with MiXCR. Among about 330,000 distinct CDR3 sequences listed, less than 75% were seen once. The sample taken for sequencing was peripheral blood. These receptors all stem from a man aged 35-49 years with primary liver carcinoma and hepatitis B virus infection. Each CDR3 is given with its conserved first and last residue. D genes are given only for firm matches. Part of the rows lack a size; the others show once, few, many or a class for expanded clones.

d_call,v_call,j_call,clone_size,cdr3_nt,cdr3_aa
-,TRBV4-1,TRBJ2-1,-,TGCGCCAGCAGCCCCGTCGGGAAGGGGCAATACAATGAGGAGTTCTTC,CASSPVGKGQYNEEFF
-,TRBV6-5,TRBJ2-2,few,TGTGCCAGCAGCAAAACGCCGGGGAGAGGCGGGGAGCTGTTTTTT,CASSKTPGRGGELFF
-,TRBV29-1,TRBJ1-1,many,TGCAGCGTTGAGTTTGTGCAGGACACTGAAGCTTTCTTT,CSVEFVQDTEAFF
-,TRBV10-2,TRBJ2-7,once,TGCGCCAGCAGTGTTGGTCTCGAGCAGTACTTC,CASSVGLEQYF
TRBD1,TRBV29-1,TRBJ1-1,-,TGTAGCGTTGTCCAGGGGGGACTAATCACTGAGGCTTTCTTT,CSVVQGGLITEAFF
-,TRBV4-3,TRBJ2-7,many,TGCGCCAGCAGCCAAGAACTGGGTACGGGCTACGAGCAGTACTTC,CASSQELGTGYEQYF
-,TRBV6-2/TRBV6-3,TRBJ2-3,many,TGTGCCAGCAGTTACCGAAGGGGAGGCACAGATACGCAGTATTTT,CASSYRRGGTDTQYF
TRBD1,TRBV6-6,TRBJ1-5,-,TGTGCCAGCAAGGGAGGACAGGGGTTGGGGAAGCCCGAGCATTTT,CASKGGQGLGKPEHF
TRBD1,TRBV5-4,TRBJ2-3,-,TGTGCCAGCAGCCGACAAACAGGGGGAGCGGACCTTAGCACAGATACGCAGTATTTC,CASSRQTGGADLSTDTQYF
-,TRBV6-6,TRBJ2-1,-,TGTGCCAGCAGTTACTCCGCTACCGGTGGGATCTACAATGAGCAGTTCTTC,CASSYSATGGIYNEQFF
TRBD2,TRBV6-1,TRBJ2-7,many,TGTGCCAGCAAGGATAGCGGGATCCCCTACGAGCAGTACTTC,CASKDSGIPYEQYF
-,TRBV5-1,TRBJ2-2,few,TGCGCCAGCAGCCGTATCCCAGGGGAAATCGGGGAGCTGTTTTTT,CASSRIPGEIGELFF
TRBD2,TRBV29-1,TRBJ2-1,-,TGCAGCGTCATTACTAGCGGGAGCAATGAGCAGTTCTTC,CSVITSGSNEQFF
-,TRBV11-1,TRBJ2-1,-,TGTGCCAGCAGCTTGCTCACATCCTACAATGAGCAGTTCTTC,CASSLLTSYNEQFF
-,TRBV4-3,TRBJ2-7,many,TGCGCCAGCAGCCAAGATGAGGGCCCCGAGCAGTACTTC,CASSQDEGPEQYF
-,TRBV12-3/TRBV12-4,TRBJ2-7,-,TGTGTCAGCAGTCTGTTACCGAGCTCCTACGAGCAGTACTTC,CVSSLLPSSYEQYF